This is a list of T cell receptor beta chains from one sample in a study of T cell responses to AZD1222 COVID-19 vaccine. Clones were sequenced by immunoSEQ multiplex PCR, and TCRdb holds only the in-frame ones, with some missing. Found here are 110,000 to 150,000 clones, 80% to 90% of them singletons; the top ten hold about 1.5%. This specimen consisted of peripheral blood, obtained on day 0 of AZD1222 vaccination. Source of these receptors: an adult in good health. CDR3s include the opening cysteine and the closing phenylalanine or tryptophan.

j_gene: TRBJ1-2
v_gene: TRBV5-1
CDR3aa: CASSYLGQEDGYTF

j_gene: TRBJ1-6
v_gene: TRBV15
CDR3aa: CATKTGTGNSPLHF

j_gene: TRBJ2-3
v_gene: TRBV25-1
CDR3aa: CASSEPRPTGGLTDTQYF

j_gene: TRBJ1-4
v_gene: TRBV6-5
CDR3aa: CAIRGEEKLFF

j_gene: TRBJ2-3
v_gene: TRBV19
CDR3aa: CASSIRASGTTDTQYF

j_gene: TRBJ1-2
v_gene: TRBV7-7
CDR3aa: CRVGPYGYTF

j_gene: TRBJ2-7
v_gene: TRBV27
CDR3aa: CASSSRGPYEQYF

j_gene: TRBJ1-5
v_gene: TRBV24-1
CDR3aa: CATSDLKGQGASNQPQHF

j_gene: TRBJ2-1
v_gene: TRBV5-1
CDR3aa: CASRSSGVGNYNEQFF

j_gene: TRBJ2-3
v_gene: TRBV6-1
CDR3aa: CASSEGGRSTDTQYF

j_gene: TRBJ1-1
v_gene: TRBV5-1
CDR3aa: CASSLVGAGEAFF

j_gene: TRBJ1-1
v_gene: TRBV19
CDR3aa: CASSQQGDSTEAFF

j_gene: TRBJ1-4
v_gene: TRBV7-9
CDR3aa: CASSPIESGNEKLFF

j_gene: TRBJ2-3
v_gene: TRBV30
CDR3aa: CACRRGSRTDTQYF

j_gene: TRBJ2-7
v_gene: TRBV2
CDR3aa: CASSDSYEQYF

j_gene: TRBJ1-2
v_gene: TRBV5-6
CDR3aa: CASNRATYGYTF

j_gene: TRBJ1-6
v_gene: TRBV5-8
CDR3aa: CASSFLEGSSYNSPLHF

j_gene: TRBJ1-2
v_gene: TRBV24-1
CDR3aa: CATSDWDGYTF

j_gene: TRBJ2-2
v_gene: TRBV24-1
CDR3aa: CATSDSRGANTGELFF

j_gene: TRBJ1-6
v_gene: TRBV6-5
CDR3aa: CASSYFGNSPLHF

j_gene: TRBJ2-2
v_gene: TRBV12-3/TRBV12-4
CDR3aa: CASMGVNTGELFF

j_gene: TRBJ1-6
v_gene: TRBV18
CDR3aa: CASSPTREGNSPLHF

j_gene: TRBJ1-1
v_gene: TRBV12-5
CDR3aa: CASGPEGGSVTFF

j_gene: TRBJ2-1
v_gene: TRBV12-3/TRBV12-4
CDR3aa: CASSLEPNEQFF

j_gene: TRBJ1-1
v_gene: TRBV7-9
CDR3aa: CASSDTGLNTEAFF

j_gene: TRBJ2-7
v_gene: TRBV6-5
CDR3aa: CASSEGRVYEQYF

j_gene: TRBJ1-2
v_gene: TRBV13
CDR3aa: CASSLGRVLNYGYTF

j_gene: TRBJ1-3
v_gene: TRBV7-9
CDR3aa: CASSFEGFSGNTIYF

j_gene: TRBJ2-7
v_gene: TRBV5-1
CDR3aa: CASSPEPSYEQYF

j_gene: TRBJ1-1
v_gene: TRBV11-2
CDR3aa: CASSLGTLNTEAFF

j_gene: TRBJ1-1
v_gene: TRBV27
CDR3aa: CASSSLIGGRYLEAFF

j_gene: TRBJ2-2
v_gene: TRBV30
CDR3aa: CAWSFGVHPGTGELFF

j_gene: TRBJ1-1
v_gene: TRBV12-3/TRBV12-4
CDR3aa: CASSFGGVVAFF

j_gene: TRBJ1-2
v_gene: TRBV7-2
CDR3aa: CASSTARGGYGYTF

j_gene: TRBJ1-2
v_gene: TRBV6-5
CDR3aa: CASRTGGNGYTF

j_gene: TRBJ1-6
v_gene: TRBV27
CDR3aa: CASSLRGLLNSPLHF

j_gene: TRBJ2-4
v_gene: TRBV7-2
CDR3aa: CASSLAMVAGALAKNIQYF

j_gene: TRBJ2-2
v_gene: TRBV28
CDR3aa: CASRLSPRGPGELFF

j_gene: TRBJ1-2
v_gene: TRBV12-3/TRBV12-4
CDR3aa: CASSLTLDGYTF

j_gene: TRBJ2-1
v_gene: TRBV18
CDR3aa: CASYAVLAGGGGNEQFF

j_gene: TRBJ2-1
v_gene: TRBV27
CDR3aa: CASSLLASSYNEQFF

j_gene: TRBJ2-7
v_gene: TRBV9
CDR3aa: CASSPQGAYEQYF

j_gene: TRBJ2-7
v_gene: TRBV6-5
CDR3aa: CASSYRYEQYF

j_gene: TRBJ1-2
v_gene: TRBV7-2
CDR3aa: CASTLRGTPLYGYTF

j_gene: TRBJ1-5
v_gene: TRBV5-5
CDR3aa: CASSLASAISNQPQHF

j_gene: TRBJ1-5
v_gene: TRBV4-1
CDR3aa: CASSHWAQKRPQHF

j_gene: TRBJ2-7
v_gene: TRBV5-1
CDR3aa: CASRWTGSTYEQYF

j_gene: TRBJ1-1
v_gene: TRBV6-6
CDR3aa: CASRTGTGLNTEAFF

j_gene: TRBJ1-3
v_gene: TRBV7-9
CDR3aa: CASSLTAGRSIYF

j_gene: TRBJ1-1
v_gene: TRBV3-1/TRBV3-2
CDR3aa: CASSGHTEAFF

j_gene: TRBJ2-1
v_gene: TRBV19
CDR3aa: CASSIASGGTLGIYNEQFF

j_gene: TRBJ2-7
v_gene: TRBV24-1
CDR3aa: CATSDVRTETGGTGYEQYF

j_gene: TRBJ1-1
v_gene: TRBV12-5
CDR3aa: CAGQGSIGTEAFF

j_gene: TRBJ2-7
v_gene: TRBV11-2
CDR3aa: CASSPTSGNLNEQYF

j_gene: TRBJ2-2
v_gene: TRBV28
CDR3aa: CASRTRRGTGELFF

j_gene: TRBJ2-5
v_gene: TRBV10-2
CDR3aa: CASNSWGETAETQYF

j_gene: TRBJ1-5
v_gene: TRBV5-4
CDR3aa: CASSPTPDQPQHF

j_gene: TRBJ2-7
v_gene: TRBV7-9
CDR3aa: CASSFPPGGVRSYEQYF

j_gene: TRBJ2-7
v_gene: TRBV5-1
CDR3aa: CASSLQLAGGEQYF